This note documents a single T cell receptor (beta chain) sequence. This sample stems from a study of control samples from healthy donors and cancer patients. Method: immunoSEQ multiplex PCR; TCRdb's copy keeps in-frame clones and lacks some. The sample lists 150,000 to 200,000 clones, around 90% seen once, with approximately 1.4% in the top ten. Germline V gene sequence: CDR1 MGHRA, CDR2 YSYEKL. This CDR3 region has 16 residues. Trimming took 0 bases from V and 1 from J, leaving 10 bases between them. The TCR was taken from a woman aged 45-65 years in good health. The sample consisted of blood. The chain is built from TRBV4-1 and TRBJ2-1; D is undetermined. CDR3 residues: CASSQDSGPSYNEQFF. The CDR3 bases are TGCGCCAGCAGCCAAGACTCAGGACCTTCCTACAATGAGCAGTTCTTC.